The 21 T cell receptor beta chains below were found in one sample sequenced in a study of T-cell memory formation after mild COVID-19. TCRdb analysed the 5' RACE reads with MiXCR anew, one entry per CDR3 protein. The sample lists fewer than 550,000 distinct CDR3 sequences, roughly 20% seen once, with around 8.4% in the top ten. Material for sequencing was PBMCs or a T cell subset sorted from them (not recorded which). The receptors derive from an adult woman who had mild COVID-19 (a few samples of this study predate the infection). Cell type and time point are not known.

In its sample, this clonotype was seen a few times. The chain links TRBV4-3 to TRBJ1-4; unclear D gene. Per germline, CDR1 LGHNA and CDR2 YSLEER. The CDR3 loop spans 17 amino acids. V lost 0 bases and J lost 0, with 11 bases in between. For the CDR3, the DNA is TGCGCCAGCAGCCAAGATCCGGTCTCCGCAACTAATGAAAAACTGTTTTTT. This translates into CASSQDPVSATNEKLFF.

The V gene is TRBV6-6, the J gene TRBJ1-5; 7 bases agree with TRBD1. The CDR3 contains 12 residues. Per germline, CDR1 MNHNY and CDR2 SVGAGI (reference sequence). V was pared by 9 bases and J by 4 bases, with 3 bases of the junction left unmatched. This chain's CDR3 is CASQGGNQPQHF. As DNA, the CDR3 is TGTGCCAGTCAGGGGGGGAATCAGCCCCAGCATTTT.

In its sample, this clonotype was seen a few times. CDR3 bases: TGTGCCAGCAGTTTAGAGACGACAGGTGGCTTGAACACTGAAGCTTTCTTT. This codes for CASSLETTGGLNTEAFF. V is TRBV12-3 or TRBV12-4 and J is TRBJ1-1; weak D call: TRBD1 (6 bases). The CDR3 runs to 17 residues. The ends were cut back, 1 base at V and 0 bases at J, with 15 bases in the middle.

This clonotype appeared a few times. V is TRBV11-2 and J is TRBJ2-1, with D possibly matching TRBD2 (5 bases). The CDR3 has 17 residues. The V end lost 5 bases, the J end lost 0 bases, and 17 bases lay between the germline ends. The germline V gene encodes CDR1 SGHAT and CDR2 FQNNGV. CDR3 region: CASSMLGSIRSYNEQFF. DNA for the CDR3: TGTGCCAGCAGCATGCTGGGGAGCATTCGCTCCTACAATGAGCAGTTCTTC.

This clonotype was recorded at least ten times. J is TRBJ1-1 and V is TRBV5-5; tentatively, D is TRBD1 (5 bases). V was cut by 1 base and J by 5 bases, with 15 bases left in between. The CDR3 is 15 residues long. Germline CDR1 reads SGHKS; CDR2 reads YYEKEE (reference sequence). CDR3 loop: CASSLSLGGGTEAFF. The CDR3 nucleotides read TGTGCCAGCAGCTTGTCTCTCGGGGGAGGGACTGAAGCTTTCTTT.

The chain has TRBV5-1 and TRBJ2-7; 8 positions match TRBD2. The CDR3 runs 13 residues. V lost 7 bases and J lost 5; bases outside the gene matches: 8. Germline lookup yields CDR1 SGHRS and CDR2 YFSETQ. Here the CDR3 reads CASRGGTRDEQYF. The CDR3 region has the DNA TGCGCCAGCCGGGGTGGGACTAGGGACGAGCAGTACTTC.

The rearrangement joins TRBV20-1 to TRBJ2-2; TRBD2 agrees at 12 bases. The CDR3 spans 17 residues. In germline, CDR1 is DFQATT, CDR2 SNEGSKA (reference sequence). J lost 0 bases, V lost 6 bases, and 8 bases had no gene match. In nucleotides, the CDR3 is TGCAGTGCCCTAGAACTAGCGGGAGGCACGAACACCGGGGAGCTGTTTTTT. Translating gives CSALELAGGTNTGELFF.

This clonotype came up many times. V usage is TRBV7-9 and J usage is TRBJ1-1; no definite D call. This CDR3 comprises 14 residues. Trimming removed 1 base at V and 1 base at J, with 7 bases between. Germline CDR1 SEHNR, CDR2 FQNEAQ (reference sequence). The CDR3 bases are TGTGCCAGCAGCTTAGAGGCGGGGAACACTGAAGCTTTCTTT. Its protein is CASSLEAGNTEAFF. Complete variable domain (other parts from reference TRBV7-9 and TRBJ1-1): DTGVSQNPRHKITKRGQNVTFRCDPISEHNRLYWYRQTLGQGPEFLTYFQNEAQLEKSRLLSDRFSAERPKGSFSTLEIQRTEQGDSAMYLCASSLEAGNTEAFFGQGTRLTVV.

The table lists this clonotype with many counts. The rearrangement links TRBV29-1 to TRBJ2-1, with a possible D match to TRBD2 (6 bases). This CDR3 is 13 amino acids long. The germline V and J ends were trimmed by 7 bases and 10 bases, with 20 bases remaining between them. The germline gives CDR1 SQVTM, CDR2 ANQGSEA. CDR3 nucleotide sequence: TGCAGCGCCCGAGGCTGGGGGGATGGCGAGCAGTTCTTC. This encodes CSARGWGDGEQFF.

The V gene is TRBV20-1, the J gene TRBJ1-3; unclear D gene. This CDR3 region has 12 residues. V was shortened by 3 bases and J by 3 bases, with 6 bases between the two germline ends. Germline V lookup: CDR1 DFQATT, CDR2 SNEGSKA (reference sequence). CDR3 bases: TGCAGTGCTAGGGGAGATGGAAACACCATATATTTT. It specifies CSARGDGNTIYF.

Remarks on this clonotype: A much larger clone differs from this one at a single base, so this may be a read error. The CDR3 is CASRTSGKGNEQFF. The CDR3 DNA reads TGTGCCAGCAGGACTAGCGGGAAGGGGAATGAGCAGTTCTTC. This sequence joins TRBV6-2 or TRBV6-3 and TRBJ2-1; 11 nucleotides match TRBD2. V gave up 6 bases and J gave up 7 bases; unmatched junction bases: 5. Germline CDR1 is MNHEY and CDR2 is SVGEGT. The CDR3 is 14 amino acids.

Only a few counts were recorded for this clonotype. The CDR3 nucleotides read TGTGCCAGCAGCGTCGCCCTGGGGGGGATTGGGGAGACCCAGTACTTC. As protein: CASSVALGGIGETQYF. The chain employs TRBV12-3 or TRBV12-4 and TRBJ2-5; 7 bases agree with TRBD2. Trimming removed 6 bases from V and 5 bases from J; junction bases left unmatched: 15. The CDR3 totals 16 residues.

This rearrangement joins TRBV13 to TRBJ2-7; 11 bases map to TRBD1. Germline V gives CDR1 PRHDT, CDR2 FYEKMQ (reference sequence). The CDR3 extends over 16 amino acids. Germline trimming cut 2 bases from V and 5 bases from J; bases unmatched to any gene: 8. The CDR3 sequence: CASSLLPGQGGHEQYF. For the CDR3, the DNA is TGTGCCAGCAGCTTACTCCCGGGACAGGGGGGTCACGAGCAGTACTTC.

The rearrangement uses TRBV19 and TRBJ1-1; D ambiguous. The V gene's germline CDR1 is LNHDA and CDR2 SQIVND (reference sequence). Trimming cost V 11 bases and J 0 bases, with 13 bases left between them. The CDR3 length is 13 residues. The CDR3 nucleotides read TGTGCCTGCCAAGCCGTATTGAACACTGAAGCTTTCTTT. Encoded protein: CACQAVLNTEAFF. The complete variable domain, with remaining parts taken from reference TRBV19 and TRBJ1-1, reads DGGITQSPKYLFRKEGQNVTLSCEQNLNHDAMYWYRQDPGQGLRLIYYSQIVNDFQKGDIAEGYSVSREKKESFPLTVTSAQKNPTAFYLCACQAVLNTEAFFGQGTRLTVV.

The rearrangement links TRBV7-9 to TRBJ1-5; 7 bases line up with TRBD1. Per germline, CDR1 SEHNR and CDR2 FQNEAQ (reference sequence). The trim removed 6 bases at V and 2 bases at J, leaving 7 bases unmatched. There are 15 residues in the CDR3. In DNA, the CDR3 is TGTGCCAGCAGTACGACAGGGATTGGCAATCAGCCCCAGCATTTT. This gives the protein CASSTTGIGNQPQHF. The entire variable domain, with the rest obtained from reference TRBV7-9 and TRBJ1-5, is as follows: DTGVSQNPRHKITKRGQNVTFRCDPISEHNRLYWYRQTLGQGPEFLTYFQNEAQLEKSRLLSDRFSAERPKGSFSTLEIQRTEQGDSAMYLCASSTTGIGNQPQHFGDGTRLSIL.

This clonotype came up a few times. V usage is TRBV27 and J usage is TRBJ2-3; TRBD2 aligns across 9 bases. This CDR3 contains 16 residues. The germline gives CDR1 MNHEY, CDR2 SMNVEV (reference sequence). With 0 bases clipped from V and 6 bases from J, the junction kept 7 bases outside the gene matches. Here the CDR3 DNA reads TGTGCCAGCAGTTTATCGGCTAGCGGGATTGTTGATACGCAGTATTTT. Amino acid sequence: CASSLSASGIVDTQYF.

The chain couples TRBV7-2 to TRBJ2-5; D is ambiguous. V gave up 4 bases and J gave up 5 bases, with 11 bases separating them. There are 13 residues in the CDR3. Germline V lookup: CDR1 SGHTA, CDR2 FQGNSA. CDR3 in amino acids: CASSSPIGETQYF. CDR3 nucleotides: TGTGCCAGCAGCTCCCCGATCGGCGAGACCCAGTACTTC.

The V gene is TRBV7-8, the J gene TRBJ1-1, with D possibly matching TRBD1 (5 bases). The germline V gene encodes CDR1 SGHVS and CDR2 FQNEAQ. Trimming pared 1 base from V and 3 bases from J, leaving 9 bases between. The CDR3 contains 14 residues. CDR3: CASSLELRDTEAFF. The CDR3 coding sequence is TGTGCCAGCAGCTTAGAACTCAGGGACACTGAAGCTTTCTTT.

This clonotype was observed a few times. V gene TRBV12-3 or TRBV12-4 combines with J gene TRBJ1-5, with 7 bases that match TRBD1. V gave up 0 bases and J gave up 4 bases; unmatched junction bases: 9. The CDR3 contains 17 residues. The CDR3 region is CASSLANSGTANQPQHF. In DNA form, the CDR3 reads TGTGCCAGCAGTTTAGCTAATTCCGGGACAGCGAATCAGCCCCAGCATTTT.

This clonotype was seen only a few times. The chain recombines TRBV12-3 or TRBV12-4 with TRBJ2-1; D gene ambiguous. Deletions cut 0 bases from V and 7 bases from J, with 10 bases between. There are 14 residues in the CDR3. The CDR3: CASSLARSGNEQFF. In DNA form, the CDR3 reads TGTGCCAGCAGTTTAGCGCGCTCAGGAAATGAGCAGTTCTTC.

The DNA of the CDR3 is TGTGCCAGCAGTGGTAGGACCACGAATAGCAATCAGCCCCAGCATTTT. The encoded protein is CASSGRTTNSNQPQHF. This sequence joins TRBV2 and TRBJ1-5; D is uncertain. Deletions cut 4 bases from V and 0 bases from J, with 13 bases between. The CDR3 has 16 residues. CDR1 is SNHLY, CDR2 FYNNEI, per germline.